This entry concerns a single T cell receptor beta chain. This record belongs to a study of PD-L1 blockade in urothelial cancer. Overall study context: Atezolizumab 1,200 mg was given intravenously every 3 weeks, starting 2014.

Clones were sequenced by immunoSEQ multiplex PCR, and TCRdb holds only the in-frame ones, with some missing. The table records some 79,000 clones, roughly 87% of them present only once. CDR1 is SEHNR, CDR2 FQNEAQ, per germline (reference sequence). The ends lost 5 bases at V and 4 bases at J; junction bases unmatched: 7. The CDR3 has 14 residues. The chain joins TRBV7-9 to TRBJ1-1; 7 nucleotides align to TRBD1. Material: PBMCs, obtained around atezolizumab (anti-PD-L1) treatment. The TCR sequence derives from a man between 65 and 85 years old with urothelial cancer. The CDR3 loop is CASSPRQGITEAFF. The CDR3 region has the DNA TGTGCCAGCAGCCCAAGACAGGGAATCACTGAAGCTTTCTTT.